This section outlines one T cell receptor beta chain sequence together with its context. What it recognizes is unknown. The record originates from a study of cytomegalovirus exposure and HLA in healthy donors. Study details: In an earlier analysis, approximately 120 million unique TCR beta sequences were found from 150 million to 200 million T cells.

PCR employed 60 Vbeta and 13 Jbeta primers. Authors' methods: Counted up in a later analysis, unique TCR beta chains came to about 80 million, with around 10 million shared. Method: immunoSEQ multiplex PCR; TCRdb's copy keeps in-frame clones and lacks some. V and J calls and clone size are those listed in that table; D and trimming were worked out from the DNA. The sample has about 130,000 clones; around 70% are singletons. The CDR3 is made up of 14 amino acids. The germline V gene encodes CDR1 SEHNR and CDR2 FQNEAQ (reference sequence). Unmatched junction bases numbered 1, after V lost 1 base and J lost 8 bases. Study observations and caveats: Presence/absence analyses rested on an assumption that sequencing depth was roughly uniform across donors.

The CMV serostatus of this donor was not recorded. Material for sequencing was PBMCs. J is TRBJ1-6 and V is TRBV7-9, with 8 bases matching TRBD1. The origin of this receptor is a human donor in good health. CDR3 sequence (DNA): TGTGCCAGCAGCTTAGAGACAGGGGATTCACCCCTCCACTTT. Translation gives CASSLETGDSPLHF.